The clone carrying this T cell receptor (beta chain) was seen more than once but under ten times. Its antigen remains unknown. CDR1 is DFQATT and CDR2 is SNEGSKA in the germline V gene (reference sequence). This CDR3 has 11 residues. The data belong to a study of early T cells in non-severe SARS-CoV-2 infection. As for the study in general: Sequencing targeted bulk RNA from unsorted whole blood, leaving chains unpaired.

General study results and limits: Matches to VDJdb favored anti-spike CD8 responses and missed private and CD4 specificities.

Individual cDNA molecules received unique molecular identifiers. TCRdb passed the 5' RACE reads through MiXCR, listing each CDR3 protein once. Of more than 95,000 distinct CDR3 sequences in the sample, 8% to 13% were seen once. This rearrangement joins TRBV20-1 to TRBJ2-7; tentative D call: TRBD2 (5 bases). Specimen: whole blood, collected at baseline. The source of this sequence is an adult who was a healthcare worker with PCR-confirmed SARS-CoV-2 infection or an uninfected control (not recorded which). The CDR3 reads CGTRHSYEQYF. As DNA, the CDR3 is TGCGGAACTAGACATTCCTACGAGCAGTACTTC.